The clone carrying this TCR beta chain was detected ten times or more. The authors amplified TCR beta CDR3 regions, and they did so from RNA transcripts for repertoire sequencing. A first-round RT-PCR used HTBI primers, followed by a second-round multiplex PCR. TCRdb ran MiXCR on the multiplex PCR reads and lists one entry per CDR3 protein. The sample comprises roughly 420,000 distinct CDR3 sequences, around 21% of which are singletons, and 2.5% to 3.5% rests with the top ten. Germline-derived CDR1 and CDR2 are DFQATT and SNEGSKA (reference sequence). Trimming cost V 5 bases and J 7 bases, with 15 bases left between them. This CDR3 has 12 residues. This sample is drawn from a study of Graves' ophthalmopathy and Graves' hyperthyroidism. Hyperthyroidism patients were newly diagnosed, ill under 2 months, and aged 18 to 65 years. Establishment of the diagnosis relied upon clinical symptoms, serum thyroxine, TRAb, thyroid ultrasound and orbital computed tomography.

The sequenced sample consisted of peripheral blood. This TCR was sampled from a woman younger than 30 with stable Graves' hyperthyroidism. V and J are TRBV20-1 and TRBJ2-7, with D possibly being TRBD1 (5 bases). CDR3 nucleotide sequence: TGCAGTGCTCACCGACTCGACAGTGAGCAGTACTTC. Translated, it gives CSAHRLDSEQYF.